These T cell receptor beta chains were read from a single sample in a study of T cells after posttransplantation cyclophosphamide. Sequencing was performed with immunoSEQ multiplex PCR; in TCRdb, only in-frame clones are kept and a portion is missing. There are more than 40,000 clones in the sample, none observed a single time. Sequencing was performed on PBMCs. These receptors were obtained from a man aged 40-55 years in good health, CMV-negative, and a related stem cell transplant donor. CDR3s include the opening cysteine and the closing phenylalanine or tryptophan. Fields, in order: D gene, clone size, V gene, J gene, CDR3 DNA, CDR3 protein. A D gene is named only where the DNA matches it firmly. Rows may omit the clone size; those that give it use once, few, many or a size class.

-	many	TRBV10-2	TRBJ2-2	TGCGCCAGCAGTGAGGACTTTTACACCGGGGAGCTGTTTTTT	CASSEDFYTGELFF
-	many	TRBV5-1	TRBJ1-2	TGCGCCAGCAGCTTGCTACAGGGTTATGGCTACACCTTC	CASSLLQGYGYTF
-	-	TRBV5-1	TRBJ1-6	TGCGCCAGCAGCTTTTCCGGACTGAATAATTCACCCCTCCACTTT	CASSFSGLNNSPLHF
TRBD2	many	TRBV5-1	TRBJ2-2	TGCGCCAGCAGCTTTACTAGCGGGAGTTATGGCGGGGAGCTGTTTTTT	CASSFTSGSYGGELFF
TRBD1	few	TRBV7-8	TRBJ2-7	TGTGCCAGCAGTACCGATAGGACAGGGGATTCCTACGAGCAGTACTTC	CASSTDRTGDSYEQYF
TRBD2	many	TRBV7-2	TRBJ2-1	TGTGCCAGCAGCTTAGTGGCTAGCGGGGGCTACAATGAGCAGTTCTTC	CASSLVASGGYNEQFF
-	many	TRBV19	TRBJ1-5	TGTGCCAGTAGTATACGGGGGAATCAGCCCCAGCATTTT	CASSIRGNQPQHF
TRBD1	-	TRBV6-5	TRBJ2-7	TGTGCCAGCAGTTTCCCCGGACAGGGGTTAAACGAGCAGTACTTC	CASSFPGQGLNEQYF
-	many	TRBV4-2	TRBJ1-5	TGTGCCAGCAGCCAAGATCCCACCGGGGCCAGGAGGGATCAGCCCCAGCATTTT	CASSQDPTGARRDQPQHF
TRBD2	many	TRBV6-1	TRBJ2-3	TGTGCCAGCAGTGGCGGGGGAGATACGCAGTATTTT	CASSGGGDTQYF
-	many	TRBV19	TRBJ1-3	TGTGCCAGTAGTATCGGCAGGGCGAACACCATATATTTT	CASSIGRANTIYF
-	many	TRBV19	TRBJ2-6	TGTGCCACTTCTGTATTGGGGCGTCGGGCCAACGTCCTGACTTTC	CATSVLGRRANVLTF
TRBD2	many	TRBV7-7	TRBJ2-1	TGTGCCAGCAGCCTAGCGGTGACAAACAATGAGCAGTTCTTC	CASSLAVTNNEQFF
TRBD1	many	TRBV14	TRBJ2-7	TGTGCCAGCAGCCAACTGGGGCAGGGGGTTTTCTACGAGCAGTACTTC	CASSQLGQGVFYEQYF
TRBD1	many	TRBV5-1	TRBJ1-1	TGCGCCAGCAGCCCCCTCCGGGACAGGGGAGCGGGGGGCACTGAAGCTTTCTTT	CASSPLRDRGAGGTEAFF
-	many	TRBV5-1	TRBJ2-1	TGCGCCAGCAGCTTGGAACAGGGAATCAGAGACAATGAGCAGTTCTTC	CASSLEQGIRDNEQFF
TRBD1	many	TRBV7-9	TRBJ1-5	TGTGCCAGCAGCTTTACAGGGGGCTCCTCGCCTAGCAATCAGCCCCAGCATTTT	CASSFTGGSSPSNQPQHF
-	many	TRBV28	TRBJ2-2	TGTGCCAGCAGCCCCGATCCGGGACACCGAGGCACCGGGGAGCTGTTTTTT	CASSPDPGHRGTGELFF
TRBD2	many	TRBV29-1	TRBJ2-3	TGCAGCGTCCCCCCCGCGGCGGGAGCCACAGATACGCAGTATTTT	CSVPPAAGATDTQYF
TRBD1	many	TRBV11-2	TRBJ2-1	TGTGCCAGCAGCTTCGACAGGGCCACCTACAATGAGCAGTTCTTC	CASSFDRATYNEQFF
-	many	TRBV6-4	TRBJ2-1	TGTGCCAGCAGTGACGGCCCGGGGGACAATGAGCAGTTCTTC	CASSDGPGDNEQFF
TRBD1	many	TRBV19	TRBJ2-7	TGTGCCAGTAGTCTCCAGGGGGCCACCTACGAGCAGTACTTC	CASSLQGATYEQYF
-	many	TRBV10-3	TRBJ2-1	TGTGCCATCATGCCGGGAGAACTCTACAATGAGCAGTTCTTC	CAIMPGELYNEQFF
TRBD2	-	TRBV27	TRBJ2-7	TGTGCCAGCAGTTTAGAGGGACTAGCAGGCTACGAGCAGTACTTC	CASSLEGLAGYEQYF
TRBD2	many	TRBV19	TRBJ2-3	TGTGCCAGTAGTATAGTATCAGCGGGAGTTGCGGATACGCAGTATTTT	CASSIVSAGVADTQYF